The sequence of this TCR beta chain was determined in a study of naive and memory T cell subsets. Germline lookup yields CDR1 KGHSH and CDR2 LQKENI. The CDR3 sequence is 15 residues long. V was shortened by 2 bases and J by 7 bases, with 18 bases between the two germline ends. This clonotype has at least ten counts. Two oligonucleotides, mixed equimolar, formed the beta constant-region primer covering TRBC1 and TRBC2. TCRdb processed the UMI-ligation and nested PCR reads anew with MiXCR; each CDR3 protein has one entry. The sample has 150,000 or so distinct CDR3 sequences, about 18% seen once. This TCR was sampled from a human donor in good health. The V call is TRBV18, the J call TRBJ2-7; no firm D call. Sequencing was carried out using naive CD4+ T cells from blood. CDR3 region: CASSPSAGSGVEQYF. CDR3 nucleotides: TGTGCCAGCTCACCATCGGCTGGCTCTGGGGTGGAGCAGTACTTC.